This record looks at one T cell receptor (beta chain) sequence and its context. Profiled with immunoSEQ multiplex PCR; TCRdb holds only in-frame clones, not every one. The sample contains about 960,000 clones, about three quarters of which appear only once. The data derive from a study of shared clonotypes between healthy human individuals. Overall study context: A couple of female and a few male donors aged 18 to 49 were enrolled.

Trimming took 2 bases from V and 4 from J, leaving 10 bases between them. The CDR3 covers 15 residues. The germline gives CDR1 SGHTS, CDR2 YDEGEE. What was sequenced was memory CD4+ T cells sorted from blood. Regarding subset: CD45RA-negative fraction. The origin of this receptor is a man aged 18 to 35 in good health. The chain combines TRBV5-8 with TRBJ1-6, with D unresolved. The CDR3 protein is CASSFYSRYNSPLHF. The CDR3 region has the DNA TGTGCCAGCAGCTTTTACAGTCGATATAATTCACCCCTCCACTTT.